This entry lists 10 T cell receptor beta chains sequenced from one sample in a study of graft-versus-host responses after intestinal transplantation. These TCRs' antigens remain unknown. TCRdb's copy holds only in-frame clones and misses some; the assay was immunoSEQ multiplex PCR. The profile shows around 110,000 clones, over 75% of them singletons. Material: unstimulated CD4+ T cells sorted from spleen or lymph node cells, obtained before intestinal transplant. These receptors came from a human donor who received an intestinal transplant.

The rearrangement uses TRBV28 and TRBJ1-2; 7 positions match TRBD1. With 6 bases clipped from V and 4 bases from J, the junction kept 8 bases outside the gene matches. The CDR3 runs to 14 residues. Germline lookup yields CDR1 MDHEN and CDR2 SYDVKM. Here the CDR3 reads CASRLTGFGYGYTF. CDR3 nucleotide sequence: TGTGCCAGCAGGTTGACAGGGTTTGGCTATGGCTACACCTTC.

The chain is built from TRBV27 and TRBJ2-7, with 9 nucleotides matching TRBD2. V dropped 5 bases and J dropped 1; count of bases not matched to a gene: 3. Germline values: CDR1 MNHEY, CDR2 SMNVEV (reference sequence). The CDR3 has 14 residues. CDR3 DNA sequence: TGTGCCAGCAGTCGGAGCGGGGGGTCCTACGAGCAGTACTTC. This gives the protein CASSRSGGSYEQYF.

CDR3 nucleotides: TGTGCCAGCAGCCCTGGCGGTCAGAGCTCCTACGAGCAGTACTTC. This translates into CASSPGGQSSYEQYF. The chain has TRBV7-2 and TRBJ2-7; D is unclear. CDR1 and CDR2 (germline): SGHTA, FQGNSA. The CDR3 totals 15 residues. Trimming took 5 bases from V and 0 from J, leaving 14 bases between them.

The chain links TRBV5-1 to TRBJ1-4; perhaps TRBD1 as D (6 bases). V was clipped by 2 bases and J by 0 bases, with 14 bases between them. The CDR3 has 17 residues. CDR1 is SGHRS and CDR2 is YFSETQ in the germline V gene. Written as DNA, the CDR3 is TGCGCCAGCAGCTTAACAGGGTCCCTTGCAACTAATGAAAAACTGTTTTTT. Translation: CASSLTGSLATNEKLFF.

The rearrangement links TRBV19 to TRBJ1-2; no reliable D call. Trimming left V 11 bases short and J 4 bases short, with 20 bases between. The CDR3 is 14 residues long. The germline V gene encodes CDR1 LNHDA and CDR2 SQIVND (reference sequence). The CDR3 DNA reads TGTGCCGCCTTCGGGTGGGAGGACGGCTATGGCTACACCTTC. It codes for CAAFGWEDGYGYTF. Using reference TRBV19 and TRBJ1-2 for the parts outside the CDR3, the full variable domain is DGGITQSPKYLFRKEGQNVTLSCEQNLNHDAMYWYRQDPGQGLRLIYYSQIVNDFQKGDIAEGYSVSREKKESFPLTVTSAQKNPTAFYLCAAFGWEDGYGYTFGSGTRLTVV.

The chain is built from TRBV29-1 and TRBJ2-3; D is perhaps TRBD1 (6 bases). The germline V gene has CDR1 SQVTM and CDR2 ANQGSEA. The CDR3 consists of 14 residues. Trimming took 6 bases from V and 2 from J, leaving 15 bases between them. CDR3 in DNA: TGCAGCGTCCAACGGGACACCAACACAGATACGCAGTATTTT. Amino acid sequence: CSVQRDTNTDTQYF.

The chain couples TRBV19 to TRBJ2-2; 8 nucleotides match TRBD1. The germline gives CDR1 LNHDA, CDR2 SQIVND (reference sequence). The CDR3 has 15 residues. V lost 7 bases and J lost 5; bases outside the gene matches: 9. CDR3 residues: CASTALTGGTGELFF. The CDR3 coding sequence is TGTGCCAGTACTGCCCTTACAGGGGGGACCGGGGAGCTGTTTTTT.

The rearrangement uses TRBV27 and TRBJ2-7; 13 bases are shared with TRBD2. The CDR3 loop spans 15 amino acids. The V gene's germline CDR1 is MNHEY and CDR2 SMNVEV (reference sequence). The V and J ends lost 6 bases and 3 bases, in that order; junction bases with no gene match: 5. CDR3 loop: CASRGGLAGNYEQYF. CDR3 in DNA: TGTGCCAGCAGGGGGGGACTAGCGGGAAACTACGAGCAGTACTTC.

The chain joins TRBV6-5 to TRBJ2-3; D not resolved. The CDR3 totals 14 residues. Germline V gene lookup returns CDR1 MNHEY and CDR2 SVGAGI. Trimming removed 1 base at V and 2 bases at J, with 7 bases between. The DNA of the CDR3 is TGTGCCAGCAGTTACTACAGTCCCACAGATACGCAGTATTTT. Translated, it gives CASSYYSPTDTQYF.

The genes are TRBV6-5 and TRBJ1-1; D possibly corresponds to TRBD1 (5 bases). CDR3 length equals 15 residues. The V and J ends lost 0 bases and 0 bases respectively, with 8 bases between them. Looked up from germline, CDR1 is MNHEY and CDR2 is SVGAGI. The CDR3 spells CASSYSTGLNTEAFF. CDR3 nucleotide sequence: TGTGCCAGCAGTTACTCAACAGGTCTGAACACTGAAGCTTTCTTT.